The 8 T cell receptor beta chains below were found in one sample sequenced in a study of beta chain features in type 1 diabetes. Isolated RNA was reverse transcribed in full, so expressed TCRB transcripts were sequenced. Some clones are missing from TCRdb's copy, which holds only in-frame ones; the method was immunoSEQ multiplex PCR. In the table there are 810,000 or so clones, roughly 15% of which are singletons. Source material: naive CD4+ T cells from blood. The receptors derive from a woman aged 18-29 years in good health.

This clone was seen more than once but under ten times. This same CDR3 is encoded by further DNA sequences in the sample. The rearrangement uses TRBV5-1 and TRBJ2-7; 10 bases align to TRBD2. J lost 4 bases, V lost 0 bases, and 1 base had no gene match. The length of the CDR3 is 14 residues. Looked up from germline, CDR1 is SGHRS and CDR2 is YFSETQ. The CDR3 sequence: CASSLASGGYEQYF. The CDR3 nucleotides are TGCGCCAGCAGCTTGGCTAGCGGGGGATACGAGCAGTACTTC.

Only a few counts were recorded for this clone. The CDR3 DNA sequence: TGTGCCAGCAGCTTAGCTAGGAGAACAGATACGCAGTATTTT. Encoded protein: CASSLARRTDTQYF. The chain has TRBV7-9 and TRBJ2-3; D is undetermined. The CDR3 contains 14 residues. V shed 0 bases and J shed 3 bases, with 7 bases lying between them. In germline, CDR1 is SEHNR, CDR2 FQNEAQ (reference sequence).

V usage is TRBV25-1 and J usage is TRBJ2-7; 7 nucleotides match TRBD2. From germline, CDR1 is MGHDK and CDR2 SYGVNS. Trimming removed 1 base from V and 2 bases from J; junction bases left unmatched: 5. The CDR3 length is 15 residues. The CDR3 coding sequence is TGTGCCAGCAGTGAATTCGGGGGGAATACCTACGAGCAGTACTTC. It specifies CASSEFGGNTYEQYF.

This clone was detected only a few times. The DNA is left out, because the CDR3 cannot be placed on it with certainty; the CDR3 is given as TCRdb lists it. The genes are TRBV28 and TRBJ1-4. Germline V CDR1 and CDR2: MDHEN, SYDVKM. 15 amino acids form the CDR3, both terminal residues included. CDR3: CASSSSGFANEKLFF.

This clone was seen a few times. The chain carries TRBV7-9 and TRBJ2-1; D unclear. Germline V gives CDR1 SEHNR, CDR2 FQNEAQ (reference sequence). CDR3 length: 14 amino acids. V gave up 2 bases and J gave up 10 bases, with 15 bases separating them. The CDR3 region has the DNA TGTGCCAGCAGCTTAACGTGGGGTAAGGAAGAGCAGTTCTTC. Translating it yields CASSLTWGKEEQFF.

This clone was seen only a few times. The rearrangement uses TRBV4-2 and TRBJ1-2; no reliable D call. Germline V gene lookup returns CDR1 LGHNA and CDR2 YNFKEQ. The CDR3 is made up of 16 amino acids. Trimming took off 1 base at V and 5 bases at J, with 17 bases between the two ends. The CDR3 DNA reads TGTGCCAGCAGCCAAGCTGGCCGTAAGAATCCTTATGGCTACACCTTC. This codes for CASSQAGRKNPYGYTF.

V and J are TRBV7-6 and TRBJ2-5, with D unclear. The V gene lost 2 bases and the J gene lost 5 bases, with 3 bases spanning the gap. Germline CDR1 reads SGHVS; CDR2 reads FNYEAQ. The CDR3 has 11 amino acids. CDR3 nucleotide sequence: TGTGCCAGCAGCTTATGGGAGACCCAGTACTTC. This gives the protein CASSLWETQYF.

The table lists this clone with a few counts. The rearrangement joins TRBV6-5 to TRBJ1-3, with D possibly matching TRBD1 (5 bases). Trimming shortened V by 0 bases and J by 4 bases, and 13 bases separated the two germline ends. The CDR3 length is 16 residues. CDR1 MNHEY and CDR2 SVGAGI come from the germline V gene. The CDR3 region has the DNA TGTGCCAGCAGTTACTCGCCGGGGGGTCAAGGAAACACCATATATTTT. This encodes CASSYSPGGQGNTIYF.